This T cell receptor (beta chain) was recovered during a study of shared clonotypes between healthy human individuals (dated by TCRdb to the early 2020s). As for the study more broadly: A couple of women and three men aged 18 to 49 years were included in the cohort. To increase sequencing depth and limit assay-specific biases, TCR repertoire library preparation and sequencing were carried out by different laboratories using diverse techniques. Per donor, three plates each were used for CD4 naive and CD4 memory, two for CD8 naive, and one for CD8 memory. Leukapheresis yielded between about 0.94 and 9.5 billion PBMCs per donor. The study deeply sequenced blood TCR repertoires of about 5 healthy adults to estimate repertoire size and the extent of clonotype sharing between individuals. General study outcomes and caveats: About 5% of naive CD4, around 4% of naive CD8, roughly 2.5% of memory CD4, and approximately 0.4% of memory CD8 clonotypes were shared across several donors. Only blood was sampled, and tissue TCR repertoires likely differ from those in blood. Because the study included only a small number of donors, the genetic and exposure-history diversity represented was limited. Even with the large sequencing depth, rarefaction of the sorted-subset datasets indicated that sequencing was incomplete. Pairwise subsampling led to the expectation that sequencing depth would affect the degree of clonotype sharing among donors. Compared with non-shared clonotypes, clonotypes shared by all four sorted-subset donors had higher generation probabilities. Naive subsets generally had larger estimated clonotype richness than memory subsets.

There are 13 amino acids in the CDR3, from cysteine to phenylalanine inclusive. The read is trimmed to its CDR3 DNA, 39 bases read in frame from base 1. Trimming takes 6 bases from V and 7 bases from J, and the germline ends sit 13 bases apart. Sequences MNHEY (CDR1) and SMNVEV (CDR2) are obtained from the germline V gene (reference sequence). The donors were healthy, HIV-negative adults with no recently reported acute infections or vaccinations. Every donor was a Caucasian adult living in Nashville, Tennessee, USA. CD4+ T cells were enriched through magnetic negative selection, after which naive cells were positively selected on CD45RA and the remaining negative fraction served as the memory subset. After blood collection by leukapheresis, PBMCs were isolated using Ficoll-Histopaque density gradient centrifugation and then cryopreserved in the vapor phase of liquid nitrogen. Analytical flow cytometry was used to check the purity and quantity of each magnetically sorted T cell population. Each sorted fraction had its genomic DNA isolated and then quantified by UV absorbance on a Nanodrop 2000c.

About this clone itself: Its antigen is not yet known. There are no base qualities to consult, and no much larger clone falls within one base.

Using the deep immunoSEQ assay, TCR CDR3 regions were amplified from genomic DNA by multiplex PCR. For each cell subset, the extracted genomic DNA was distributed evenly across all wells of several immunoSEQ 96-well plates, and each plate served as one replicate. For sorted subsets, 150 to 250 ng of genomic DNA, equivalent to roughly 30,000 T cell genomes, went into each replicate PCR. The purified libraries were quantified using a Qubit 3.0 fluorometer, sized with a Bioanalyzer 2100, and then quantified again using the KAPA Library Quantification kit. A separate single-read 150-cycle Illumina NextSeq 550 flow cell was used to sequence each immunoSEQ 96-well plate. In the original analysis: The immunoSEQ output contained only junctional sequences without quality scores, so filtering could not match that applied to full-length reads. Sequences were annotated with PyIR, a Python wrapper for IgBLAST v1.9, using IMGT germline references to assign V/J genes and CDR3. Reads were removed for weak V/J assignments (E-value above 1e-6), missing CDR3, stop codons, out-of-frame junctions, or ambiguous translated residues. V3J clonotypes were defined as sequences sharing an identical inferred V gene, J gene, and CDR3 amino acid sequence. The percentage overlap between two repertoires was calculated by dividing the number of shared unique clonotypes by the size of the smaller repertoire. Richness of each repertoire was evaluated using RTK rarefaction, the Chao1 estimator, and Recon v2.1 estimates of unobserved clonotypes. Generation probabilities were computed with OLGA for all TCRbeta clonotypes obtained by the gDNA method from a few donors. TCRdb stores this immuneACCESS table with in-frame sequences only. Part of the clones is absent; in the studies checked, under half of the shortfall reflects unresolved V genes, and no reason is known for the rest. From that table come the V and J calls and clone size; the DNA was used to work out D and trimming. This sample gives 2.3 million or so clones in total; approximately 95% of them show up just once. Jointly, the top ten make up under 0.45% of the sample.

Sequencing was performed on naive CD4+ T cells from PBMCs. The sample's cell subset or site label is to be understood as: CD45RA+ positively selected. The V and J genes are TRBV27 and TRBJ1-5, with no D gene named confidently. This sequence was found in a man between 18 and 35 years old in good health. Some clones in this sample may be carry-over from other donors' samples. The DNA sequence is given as TGTGCCAGCAGCACATTGGGAAGCCAGCCCCAGCATTTT. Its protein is CASSTLGSQPQHF.